These 16 T cell receptor beta chains were all obtained from the same sample, sequenced in a study of PD-1 blockade in classical Hodgkin lymphoma. Relapse after autologous stem cell transplantation occurred in every patient, and brentuximab vedotin exposure varied. Assay used: immunoSEQ multiplex PCR; TCRdb lists only in-frame clones, some missing. The table shows about 75,000 clones, with 85% to 95% occurring only once. The starting material was peripheral blood mononuclear cells (PBMCs), obtained at baseline. These receptors all come from a human donor with classical Hodgkin lymphoma.

The chain couples TRBV30 to TRBJ2-6, with D maybe TRBD1 (6 bases). The CDR3 is 22 amino acids. V gave up 2 bases and J gave up 0 bases, with 29 bases separating them. CDR1 GTSNPN and CDR2 SVGIG come from the germline V gene (reference sequence). DNA of the CDR3: TGTGCCTGGAGTTCAACCCGGACGTGGGGAAGGGGGAAGAGCTCTGGGGCCAACGTCCTGACTTTC. Amino acid sequence: CAWSSTRTWGRGKSSGANVLTF.

The chain combines TRBV18 with TRBJ1-1, with D tentatively TRBD1 (5 bases). The CDR3 contains 13 residues. V lost 3 bases, J lost 4 bases, and 9 bases lay in between. The germline V gene has CDR1 KGHSH and CDR2 LQKENI. This CDR3 is CASSPREGTEAFF. The CDR3 DNA reads as TGTGCCAGCTCACCCAGGGAAGGCACTGAAGCTTTCTTT.

V usage is TRBV7-6 and J usage is TRBJ2-3, with D uncertain. V was cut by 5 bases and J by 2 bases, with 5 bases left in between. CDR3 size: 12 residues. The germline CDR1 and CDR2 sequences are SGHVS and FNYEAQ. This CDR3 is CASSPATDTQYF. The CDR3, as DNA: TGTGCCAGCAGCCCGGCCACAGATACGCAGTATTTT. The full variable domain, rest sourced from reference TRBV7-6 and TRBJ2-3, is GAGVSQSPRYKVTKRGQDVALRCDPISGHVSLYWYRQALGQGPEFLTYFNYEAQQDKSGLPNDRFSAERPEGSISTLTIQRTEQRDSAMYRCASSPATDTQYFGPGTRLTVL.

A few counts support this clone. V is TRBV9 and J is TRBJ2-3, with D tentatively TRBD1 (5 bases). V gave up 4 bases and J gave up 4 bases, with 13 bases separating them. Germline CDR1 is SGDLS and CDR2 is YYNGEE. CDR3 length: 14 residues. CDR3 DNA sequence: TGTGCCAGCAGCATCAGGGTTGATGCAGATACGCAGTATTTT. Protein sequence: CASSIRVDADTQYF.

This rearrangement joins TRBV6-5 to TRBJ1-2; 10 positions match TRBD1. The germline V gene encodes CDR1 MNHEY and CDR2 SVGAGI. The CDR3 has 15 amino acids. J lost 4 bases, V lost 4 bases, and 6 bases had no gene match. CDR3 amino acids: CASSSRDRGSYGYTF. Written as DNA, the CDR3 is TGTGCCAGCAGTTCGCGGGACAGGGGTAGCTATGGCTACACCTTC.

The chain carries TRBV10-1 and TRBJ2-7, with D uncertain. Germline V gene data show CDR1 as WNHNN and CDR2 as SYGVQD (reference sequence). V was trimmed by 8 bases and J by 1 base, leaving 15 bases between them. This CDR3 spans 14 amino acids. CDR3 protein: CASHEVCLSYEQYF. The CDR3 nucleotides read TGCGCCAGCCACGAGGTATGTCTGTCCTACGAGCAGTACTTC.

The chain links TRBV19 to TRBJ1-1; D is unresolved. V lost 10 bases and J lost 5, with 5 bases in between. The V gene's germline CDR1 is LNHDA and CDR2 SQIVND (reference sequence). The CDR3 is 9 residues long. The CDR3 nucleotides read TGTGCCACACAAACTGAAGCTTTCTTT. This gives the protein CATQTEAFF.

This chain uses TRBV5-1 with TRBJ2-7; possible D gene TRBD1, 5 bases. Germline assignment: CDR1 SGHRS and CDR2 YFSETQ. The CDR3 loop spans 17 amino acids. Between the trimmed V and J ends, which lost 3 bases and 6 bases, there was a span of 25 bases. The CDR3 region has the DNA TGCGCCAGCAGCTCCGAAATGACCGGGTTAGGGGTCGTCGAGCAGTACTTC. Protein product: CASSSEMTGLGVVEQYF.

V gene TRBV4-3 combines with J gene TRBJ2-1, with 16 bases matching TRBD2. CDR3 length: 21 residues. Germline lookup yields CDR1 LGHNA and CDR2 YSLEER. Germline trimming cut 1 base from V and 5 bases from J; bases unmatched to any gene: 14. CDR3 residues: CASSQVSANGTSGRVNNEQFF. In nucleotides, the CDR3 is TGCGCCAGCAGCCAAGTATCCGCGAACGGGACTAGCGGGAGGGTAAACAATGAGCAGTTCTTC.

The chain uses TRBV25-1 and TRBJ2-2; 9 bases are a match to TRBD1. The J segment lost 7 bases and the V segment lost 2 bases, leaving 5 bases of the junction unmatched. Germline lookup yields CDR1 MGHDK and CDR2 SYGVNS. The CDR3 contains 15 residues. The CDR3 DNA follows: TGTGCCAGCAGTGAAAGGACAGGGGAGAGCGGGGAGCTGTTTTTT. Encoded protein: CASSERTGESGELFF.

This clone was observed once. The rearrangement uses TRBV30 and TRBJ1-4, with D possibly being TRBD1 (5 bases). Germline loops: CDR1 GTSNPN, CDR2 SVGIG (reference sequence). Trimming left V 5 bases short and J 1 base short, with 11 bases between. The CDR3 is made up of 14 amino acids. The CDR3 DNA follows: TGTGCCTGGGCTCAGGGATTAACTAATGAAAAACTGTTTTTT. The encoded protein is CAWAQGLTNEKLFF. Full variable domain (remainder filled in from reference TRBV30 and TRBJ1-4): SQTIHQWPATLVQPVGSPLSLECTVEGTSNPNLYWYRQAAGRGLQLLFYSVGIGQISSEVPQNLSASRPQDRQFILSSKKLLLSDSGFYLCAWAQGLTNEKLFFGSGTQLSVL.

V gene TRBV27 combines with J gene TRBJ2-6, with a tentative D call TRBD1 (5 bases). Germline V lookup: CDR1 MNHEY, CDR2 SMNVEV (reference sequence). V shed 8 bases and J shed 0 bases, with 11 bases lying between them. The CDR3 extends over 15 amino acids. The CDR3 coding sequence is TGTGCCAGCGGGGCGCTAAGCTCTGGGGCCAACGTCCTGACTTTC. Its translation: CASGALSSGANVLTF.

The chain carries TRBV13 and TRBJ1-2; TRBD1 is a possible D gene (5 bases). V lost 1 base and J lost 5, with 14 bases in between. Germline V CDR1 and CDR2: PRHDT, FYEKMQ (reference sequence). This CDR3 has 15 amino acids. The CDR3, as DNA: TGTGCCAGCAGCTTAGTACCTCCCGGGGGGTATGGCTACACCTTC. This encodes CASSLVPPGGYGYTF.

The V and J genes are TRBV30 and TRBJ2-1; D possibly corresponds to TRBD1 (6 bases). V was pared by 1 base and J by 9 bases, with 7 bases between. Germline-derived CDR1 and CDR2 are GTSNPN and SVGIG (reference sequence). This CDR3 spans 11 amino acids. CDR3 nucleotide sequence: TGTGCCTGGAGTGGAGGGGGTGAGCAGTTCTTC. It codes for CAWSGGGEQFF.

This rearrangement joins TRBV6-6 to TRBJ2-1, with 7 positions matching TRBD1. The CDR3 runs 12 residues. Germline CDR1 reads MNHNY; CDR2 reads SVGAGI (reference sequence). V lost 5 bases and J lost 10; bases outside the gene matches: 5. CDR3 protein: CASSDRASEQFF. CDR3 nucleotides: TGTGCCAGCAGTGACAGGGCGTCCGAGCAGTTCTTC.

The chain employs TRBV11-3 and TRBJ2-7; D uncertain. V was shortened by 1 base and J by 0 bases, with 7 bases between the two germline ends. This CDR3 has 14 amino acids. CDR1 and CDR2 from the germline V gene are SGHNT and YENEEA. The DNA for the CDR3 is TGTGCCAGCAGCTTAGGTCAGAGCTCCTACGAGCAGTACTTC. Translated, it gives CASSLGQSSYEQYF. Full variable domain (outside the CDR3, taken from reference TRBV11-3 and TRBJ2-7): EAGVVQSPRYKIIEKKQPVAFWCNPISGHNTLYWYLQNLGQGPELLIRYENEEAVDDSQLPKDRFSAERLKGVDSTLKIQPAELGDSAVYLCASSLGQSSYEQYFGPGTRLTVT.